This TCR beta chain was recovered during a study of response to subunit inactivated influenza vaccine. Study-wide results and caveats: The authors offered the suggestion that each seasonal influenza vaccination recruits few new T cells.

TCRdb itself ran the RT-PCR reads through MiXCR, one entry per CDR3 protein. The profile shows 160,000 or so distinct CDR3 sequences, roughly 10% of them singletons. This clonotype was detected ten times or more. The antigen is unknown. This CDR3 has 14 residues. The V segment lost 4 bases and the J segment 0 bases; nucleotides outside the gene matches: 4. Germline V lookup: CDR1 DFQATT, CDR2 SNEGSKA (reference sequence). The V and J genes are TRBV20-1 and TRBJ2-3; 7 bases agree with TRBD1. The receptor's source is a man aged 50 to 60 who received an inactivated influenza vaccine. Sequences were derived from non-naive T cells sorted from PBMCs, sampled more than 35 days after vaccination. CDR3 coding DNA: TGCAGTGCTAAGGGGACAGTTAGCACAGATACGCAGTATTTT. Translated, it gives CSAKGTVSTDTQYF.